These 13 T cell receptor beta chains were sequenced from one sample in a study of Graves' ophthalmopathy and Graves' hyperthyroidism. RNA transcripts provided the template for amplifying TCR beta CDR3 regions. A first-round RT-PCR used HTBI primers, followed by a second-round multiplex PCR. TCRdb reprocessed the multiplex PCR reads with MiXCR, giving one entry per CDR3 protein. The table records 200,000 to 250,000 distinct CDR3 sequences, around a fifth of them present only once. The material sequenced was peripheral blood. The receptors were gathered from a woman in her 50s with Graves' ophthalmopathy.

This clonotype was counted ten times or more. The CDR3 DNA reads TGTGCCAGCAGTTTGGACAGGGGGAGCGAGCAGTACTTC. Translation: CASSLDRGSEQYF. The V and J genes are TRBV12-3 or TRBV12-4 and TRBJ2-7; TRBD1 matches 10 bases. This CDR3 comprises 13 residues. V was pared by 3 bases and J by 6 bases, with 2 bases of the junction left unmatched.

This clonotype was observed many times. The chain recombines TRBV6-5 with TRBJ2-5; 8 nucleotides agree with TRBD1. Unmatched junction bases numbered 6, after V lost 2 bases and J lost 1 base. The germline V gene encodes CDR1 MNHEY and CDR2 SVGAGI. This CDR3 has 16 residues. The CDR3 coding sequence is TGTGCCAGCAGTTACGCCTCGACAGGGGTCCAAGAGACCCAGTACTTC. Its translation: CASSYASTGVQETQYF.

This clonotype was observed many times. The rearrangement joins TRBV2 to TRBJ1-5, with unresolved D. The CDR3 is 14 amino acids. CDR1 and CDR2 from the germline V gene are SNHLY and FYNNEI. The germline V and J ends were trimmed by 4 bases and 3 bases, with 10 bases remaining between them. The CDR3 sequence is CASSVVVSNQPQHF. The CDR3 bases are TGTGCCAGCAGTGTGGTGGTATCCAATCAGCCCCAGCATTTT.

This clonotype was seen ten or more times. The V gene is TRBV29-1, the J gene TRBJ2-7, with TRBD1 as a possible D gene (5 bases). The CDR3 contains 14 residues. CDR1 is SQVTM and CDR2 is ANQGSEA in the germline V gene. Trimming removed 6 bases at V and 0 bases at J, with 15 bases between. CDR3 DNA sequence: TGCAGCGTCCAAAAGGGGCCAGGCTCCTACGAGCAGTACTTC. Amino acids: CSVQKGPGSYEQYF.

This clonotype has more than one count but fewer than ten. The rearrangement joins TRBV12-3 or TRBV12-4 to TRBJ1-1; maybe TRBD1 (6 bases). V lost 5 bases, J lost 4 bases, and 14 bases lay in between. The CDR3 is 14 amino acids. The CDR3 DNA reads TGTGCCAGCAGTCCCGGGAGGGGGAGCACTGAAGCTTTCTTT. Protein sequence: CASSPGRGSTEAFF.

This clonotype was seen ten or more times. The CDR3 DNA is TGTGCCAGCAGTGACCACAGGGGTTCACCCCTCCACTTT. As protein: CASSDHRGSPLHF. The rearrangement joins TRBV6-1 to TRBJ1-6; 7 bases fit TRBD1. The CDR3 runs to 13 residues. Germline CDR1 MNHNS, CDR2 SASEGT. Unmatched junction bases numbered 2, after V lost 3 bases and J lost 9 bases.

This chain uses TRBV15 with TRBJ1-5; TRBD1 matches 7 bases. This CDR3 region has 13 residues. With V trimmed by 0 bases and J by 7 bases, 0 bases remained unmatched. Germline CDR1 is LNHNV and CDR2 is YYDKDF (reference sequence). In DNA, the CDR3 is TGTGCCACCAGCAGAGAACAGGGGCAGCCCCAGCATTTT. Translation: CATSREQGQPQHF.

This chain connects TRBV6-2 or TRBV6-3 to TRBJ2-7, with D possibly being TRBD2 (5 bases). The CDR3 is made up of 16 amino acids. The V gene's germline CDR1 is MNHEY and CDR2 SVGEGT. V lost 6 bases and J 0 bases, leaving 18 bases between the germline ends. CDR3 in DNA: TGTGCCAGCAGCGAAATAGCGCCAAGGAGCTCCTACGAGCAGTACTTC. Translated: CASSEIAPRSSYEQYF.

Points on this clonotype: With a much larger clone just one base away, this may be a read error. The chain links TRBV19 to TRBJ2-5, with unresolved D. The germline gives CDR1 LNHDA, CDR2 SQIVND (reference sequence). This CDR3 has 13 amino acids. Trimming took 4 bases from V and 4 from J, leaving 10 bases between them. CDR3 in amino acids: CASSRRIPETQYF. The CDR3 bases are TGTGCCAGTAGTAGGCGGATCCCAGAGACCCAGTACTTC.

This clonotype has at least ten counts. This chain links TRBV9 with TRBJ2-2, with 10 positions matching TRBD1. V lost 0 bases and J lost 3; bases outside the gene matches: 5. CDR1 is SGDLS and CDR2 is YYNGEE in the germline V gene. CDR3 size: 17 residues. This CDR3 is CASSVGGTGAYTGELFF. The CDR3 DNA is TGTGCCAGCAGCGTAGGTGGGACAGGGGCGTACACCGGGGAGCTGTTTTTT.

This clonotype was picked up many times. This sequence joins TRBV9 and TRBJ1-5, with a possible D match to TRBD1 (5 bases). The CDR3 totals 16 residues. The V gene's germline CDR1 is SGDLS and CDR2 YYNGEE. Trimming pared 4 bases from V and 2 bases from J, leaving 16 bases between. CDR3 region: CASSPRRGFGNQPQHF. CDR3 DNA: TGTGCCAGCAGCCCGAGACGGGGGTTCGGCAATCAGCCCCAGCATTTT.

This clonotype was recorded once. The J gene is TRBJ1-1, the V gene TRBV12-3 or TRBV12-4; D ambiguous. The CDR3 has 13 amino acids. V shed 5 bases and J shed 0 bases, with 7 bases lying between them. The CDR3 here is CASSTRLNTEAFF. CDR3 in DNA: TGTGCCAGCAGTACACGATTGAACACTGAAGCTTTCTTT.

The table lists this clonotype with a few counts. The V call is TRBV4-1, the J call TRBJ2-7; TRBD2 aligns across 8 bases. CDR3 size: 15 residues. Germline assignment: CDR1 MGHRA and CDR2 YSYEKL. With 0 bases clipped from V and 4 bases from J, the junction kept 5 bases outside the gene matches. The CDR3 DNA reads TGCGCCAGCAGCCAAGATCTACTAGCGGTTTACGAGCAGTACTTC. This sequence encodes CASSQDLLAVYEQYF.